This TCR beta chain was identified in a study of OX40 agonist ivuxolimab in advanced cancers. Study-level background: Ivuxolimab was a fully human IgG2 agonistic monoclonal antibody targeting the costimulatory receptor OX40 (CD134). The paper covers the monotherapy dose-escalation part of the phase I ivuxolimab trial, which included N of about 50 patients. Three dose-escalation patients achieved partial responses, one with hepatocellular carcinoma and two with cutaneous melanoma. Of the 50 or so patients in dose escalation, about 20 had hepatocellular carcinoma, about 15 had melanoma, 9 had renal cell carcinoma and 9 had head and neck cancer. Intravenous ivuxolimab was administered to patients every 2 weeks at six dose levels: 0.01, 0.1, 0.3, 1.5, 3 and 10 mg/kg. The dose-escalation cohort was 82.7% male with a mean age of about 60 years, ranging from roughly 23 to 79. Prior anti-PD-1, anti-PD-L1 or anti-CTLA-4 therapy was permitted, and checkpoint inhibitors had been received by around 39% of dose-escalation patients. Peripheral TCRbeta sequencing was intended to test whether TCR sequence diversity was altered and clonal T-cell expansion was caused by ivuxolimab. General study outcomes and caveats: Low levels of normalized T-cell clonal expansion were also seen in some nonresponding patients. In the 0.1-3.0 mg/kg groups, partial responders had among the lowest normalized peripheral clonal expansion, particularly in CD8+ T cells. Which antigens the clonally expanded peripheral T cells were specific for was not determined. At doses of 0.1 to 3.0 mg/kg, clonal expansion of both CD4+ and CD8+ T cells in blood was seen between baseline and week 6. After ivuxolimab, expanded clones were on average more numerous among CD8+ T cells than among CD4+ T cells.

The trial excluded patients who had a history of autoimmune disease or were on systemic immunosuppression. Peripheral blood for TCR sequencing was collected from all dose cohorts at baseline, on cycle 4 day 1, and on cycle 7 day 1. Samples were obtained from an open-label, multicenter, first-in-human phase I dose-escalation trial of ivuxolimab. The trial enrolled adults with locally advanced or metastatic head and neck squamous cell, hepatocellular, melanoma or renal cell carcinoma. Before TCR sequencing, CD4+ T cells and CD8+ T cells were sorted from peripheral blood as separate populations. For sequencing of the TCRbeta CDR3 region, genomic DNA was extracted from the sorted cells. TCRbeta CDR3 regions were sequenced using the immunoSEQ Assay. Entries here come from immuneACCESS through TCRdb and include only in-frame sequences with V and J called. Some clones fail to appear in such tables; in the studies checked, an unresolved V gene covers under half of the shortfall, and the cause of the remainder is unknown. The sample data list some 18,000 clones, and roughly 80% of these were observed just once. The ten top clones hold approximately 15% of the sample.

The germline V gene supplies CDR1 MNHNS and CDR2 SASEGT. The CDR3, from cysteine to phenylalanine, totals 14 residues. The read is trimmed to its CDR3 DNA, 42 bases read in frame from base 1. Unmatched junction bases come to 5, with V trimmed by 6 bases and J by 3 bases. Notes on this clone: The clone's antigen remains unknown. Base qualities were left out, and no much larger clone turns up one base away.

The source was CD4+ or CD8+ T cells sorted from blood, collected in a trial of the OX40 agonist ivuxolimab. This TCR derives from an adult with an advanced solid tumor such as melanoma, head and neck, liver or kidney cancer. The chain couples TRBV6-1 to TRBJ2-5; a stretch of 9 junction bases matches TRBD2. The nucleotide sequence reads TGTGCCAGCAGCGTGGGACTAGCAGAAGAGACCCAGTACTTC. This gives the protein CASSVGLAEETQYF.